The clone carrying this T cell receptor (beta chain) was detected a few times. The antigen is undetermined. PCR was performed a second time for about 6 to 11 cycles using a sample-barcoded 5' primer and a J-beta primer mix. TCRdb re-analysed the 5' RACE reads in MiXCR, keeping a single row per CDR3 protein. The sample records 750,000 to 950,000 distinct CDR3 sequences, 25% to 35% being singletons. The record originates from a study of blood T cells in healthy people across ages. Study-level results: Roughly linearly, TCR beta diversity per million T cells fell as age increased. Long-lived donors exceeded aged donors in naive CD4+ cells and diversity.

The CDR3 runs 13 residues. V was pared by 4 bases and J by 6 bases, with 12 bases between. The V gene's germline CDR1 is MNHNS and CDR2 SASEGT. This same sample was also part of a study on T cells of mothers and their children. That report adds: When the second PCR was run, its M1S primer added sample barcodes and 2-4 random nucleotides.

The chain combines TRBV6-1 with TRBJ1-1; D gene ambiguous. This TCR was recovered from a woman aged 40 to 50 in good health. Sequencing was performed on blood. CDR3 in DNA: TGTGCCAGCAGTGCGACTAAGCGTTCTGAAGCTTTCTTT. It specifies CASSATKRSEAFF.